This T cell receptor beta chain was retrieved from a study of graft-versus-host responses after intestinal transplantation. Whole-study context: All recipients were transplanted with multivisceral, liver-intestinal, or isolated intestinal grafts. General study results and limits: Early post-transplant HvG declines tracked with peak circulating GvH clone levels. Detection of GvH clones occurred in recipient marrow, and some had their first appearance in ileum or blood. Some patients had graft-donor T cell macrochimerism, and their allografts showed high graft-versus-host to host-versus-graft clonal ratios.

TCRdb's copy holds only in-frame clones and misses some; the assay was immunoSEQ multiplex PCR. The sample yields about 17,000 clones, over 70% seen once. Graft samples were processed, releasing intraepithelial and lamina propria lymphocytes. A note on this clone: Its target is not known.

The CDR3 contains 14 residues. Per the germline V gene, CDR1 is SGDLS and CDR2 is YYNGEE. The V gene is TRBV9, the J gene TRBJ2-5; TRBD1 is a possible D gene (6 bases). TRBJ2-7 explains the end of the DNA better; the J call may be wrong. Sequencing was performed on ileum tissue, taken roughly 460 days after intestinal transplant. The source is a human patient who received an intestinal transplant, so some T cells may come from the graft donor. The CDR3 nucleotides are TGTGCCAGCAGCGTAGCCCAACAGGGCTACGAGCAGTACTTC. Translating gives CASSVAQQGYEQYF.